Below, 23 T cell receptor beta chains from the same sample are listed, as sequenced in a study of T-cell reconstitution after alpha-beta-depleted transplantation in children. Preparation of the TCRbeta library involved a method that used unique molecular identifiers. TCRdb ran MiXCR on the PCR reads and lists one entry per CDR3 protein. The data hold 95,000 to 150,000 distinct CDR3 sequences, with about 21% observed a single time. Sequenced here: PBMCs, mostly from graft donor cells, sampled 180 days after TCRalphabeta/CD19-depleted stem cell transplant. Receptors originate from a male patient aged 2-15 years who had a stem cell transplant for chronic granulomatous disease, so the T cells may come from the graft donor.

V and J are TRBV6-1 and TRBJ1-2, with TRBD1 matching over 10 bases. The germline CDR1 and CDR2 sequences are MNHNS and SASEGT. After removal of 3 bases from V and 2 bases from J, the junction contained 21 bases not matched to a gene. This CDR3 contains 21 residues. The CDR3 is CASSDLANRGQGDPPNYGYTF. The CDR3 bases are TGTGCCAGCAGTGATTTAGCCAATAGAGGACAGGGGGACCCACCAAACTATGGCTACACCTTC.

This clonotype was detected ten times or more. The chain is built from TRBV20-1 and TRBJ2-7; perhaps TRBD2 as D (7 bases). The germline V gene has CDR1 DFQATT and CDR2 SNEGSKA (reference sequence). The CDR3 extends over 13 amino acids. Trimming stripped 0 bases from V and 6 bases from J, with 12 bases between. The CDR3 DNA reads as TGCAGTGCTAGAGAGTGGGGGGGCTTCGAGCAGTACTTC. As protein: CSAREWGGFEQYF.

The chain employs TRBV4-1 and TRBJ2-1, with TRBD2 matching 9 bases. The CDR3 totals 16 residues. Germline lookup yields CDR1 MGHRA and CDR2 YSYEKL. Trimming removed 0 bases from V and 6 bases from J; junction bases left unmatched: 6. The CDR3 sequence is CASSQDRASGINEQFF. The CDR3 nucleotides are TGCGCCAGCAGCCAAGATCGGGCTAGCGGGATCAATGAGCAGTTCTTC.

This clonotype was found many times. The chain couples TRBV6-5 to TRBJ1-3; perhaps TRBD1 as D (5 bases). The CDR3 totals 15 residues. Trimming took 0 bases from V and 2 from J, leaving 8 bases between them. The germline V gene has CDR1 MNHEY and CDR2 SVGAGI. CDR3 residues: CASSYSWGAGNTIYF. The CDR3 coding sequence is TGTGCCAGCAGTTACTCATGGGGGGCTGGAAACACCATATATTTT.

At least ten counts were recorded for this clonotype. The V call is TRBV4-2, the J call TRBJ2-7, with D hard to call. Germline V gives CDR1 LGHNA, CDR2 YNFKEQ. The CDR3 is made up of 14 amino acids. With 0 bases removed from V and 7 bases from J, the gap between germline ends came to 13 bases. As DNA, the CDR3 is TGTGCCAGCAGCCAAGAGTCCTACGTCGGGGAGCAGTACTTC. It encodes CASSQESYVGEQYF.

This clonotype occurred many times. V usage is TRBV7-2 and J usage is TRBJ2-3; D may be TRBD1 (6 bases). V gave up 0 bases and J gave up 1 base, with 17 bases separating them. Germline V gene lookup returns CDR1 SGHTA and CDR2 FQGNSA. The CDR3 is 18 amino acids. The CDR3 bases are TGTGCCAGCAGCTTAGCTTTAGGGCAGGGGAGCGGCACAGATACGCAGTATTTT. This sequence encodes CASSLALGQGSGTDTQYF.

This chain links TRBV7-8 with TRBJ2-2; D is unresolved. The CDR3 contains 13 residues. The germline V gene has CDR1 SGHVS and CDR2 FQNEAQ. Between the trimmed V and J ends, which lost 4 bases and 5 bases, there was a span of 8 bases. CDR3 sequence reads: CASSSVSTGELFF. The CDR3 DNA is TGTGCCAGCAGCTCAGTCAGTACCGGGGAGCTGTTTTTT.

This CDR3 is CASSLVASGGAFAEQFF. The CDR3 nucleotides read TGTGCCAGCAGCTTAGTGGCTAGCGGGGGGGCATTTGCTGAGCAGTTCTTC. The genes are TRBV7-6 and TRBJ2-1, with TRBD2 matching 12 bases. V gave up 1 base and J gave up 9 bases; unmatched junction bases: 10. The length of the CDR3 is 17 residues. Per the germline V gene, CDR1 is SGHVS and CDR2 is FNYEAQ.

This clonotype was observed at least ten times. This chain links TRBV20-1 with TRBJ2-5, with TRBD2 matching over 7 bases. The CDR3 is 15 residues long. V was clipped by 2 bases and J by 0 bases; unmatched bases: 6. Germline V gene lookup returns CDR1 DFQATT and CDR2 SNEGSKA (reference sequence). The CDR3 coding sequence is TGCAGTGCTAGATCACAGCGGGATAACCAAGAGACCCAGTACTTC. It translates to CSARSQRDNQETQYF.

In its sample, this clonotype was seen many times. The chain employs TRBV12-3 or TRBV12-4 and TRBJ2-1; maybe TRBD2 (5 bases). The CDR3 contains 12 residues. V lost 4 bases to trimming and J lost 13 bases, with 14 bases between them. The CDR3 coding sequence is TGTGCCAGCAGTTGGGTCCCCGAGGGACAGTTCTTC. Its protein is CASSWVPEGQFF.

The chain is built from TRBV12-3 or TRBV12-4 and TRBJ2-7; 13 nucleotides line up with TRBD2. V lost 3 bases, J lost 3 bases, and 8 bases stayed unmatched. This CDR3 has 17 residues. CDR3 in amino acids: CASSLGGLAGRVYEQYF. The CDR3 region has the DNA TGTGCCAGCAGTTTGGGGGGACTAGCGGGAAGAGTCTACGAGCAGTACTTC.

The chain uses TRBV6-8 and TRBJ2-2; D is undetermined. The germline V gene has CDR1 MNHGY and CDR2 SAAAGT. This CDR3 is 14 amino acids long. V lost 6 bases and J lost 1, with 9 bases in between. CDR3 protein: CASRESGNTGELFF. As DNA, the CDR3 is TGTGCCAGCAGGGAGAGTGGGAACACCGGGGAGCTGTTTTTT.

This clonotype has only a few counts. The chain links TRBV7-2 to TRBJ2-1, with TRBD2 matching over 12 bases. This CDR3 contains 16 residues. The germline CDR1 and CDR2 sequences are SGHTA and FQGNSA. V dropped 2 bases and J dropped 7; count of bases not matched to a gene: 6. CDR3 DNA: TGTGCCAGCAGCTTAAGACTAGCGGGAGATATAAATGAGCAGTTCTTC. Its translation is CASSLRLAGDINEQFF.

The chain is built from TRBV7-9 and TRBJ2-5; D is tentatively TRBD1 or TRBD2 (5 bases each). There are 13 residues in the CDR3. CDR1 and CDR2 (germline): SEHNR, FQNEAQ (reference sequence). The germline V and J ends were trimmed by 6 bases and 1 base, with 9 bases remaining between them. The CDR3 DNA reads as TGTGCCAGCAGTTGGGACCTCCAAGAGACCCAGTACTTC. This encodes CASSWDLQETQYF.

This clonotype turned up a few times. The chain carries TRBV5-5 and TRBJ2-1; no definite D call. Per the germline V gene, CDR1 is SGHKS and CDR2 is YYEKEE (reference sequence). This CDR3 contains 15 residues. Trimming pared 0 bases from V and 4 bases from J, leaving 11 bases between. This CDR3 reads CASSLEVLGYNEQFF. Here the CDR3 DNA reads TGTGCCAGCAGCTTGGAAGTTTTGGGGTACAATGAGCAGTTCTTC.

This sequence joins TRBV5-1 and TRBJ2-3; D might be TRBD2 (6 bases). Trimming left V 0 bases short and J 0 bases short, with 8 bases between. Germline V CDR1 and CDR2: SGHRS, YFSETQ. The CDR3 is 15 residues long. The CDR3 coding sequence is TGCGCCAGCAGCTTGGCGGGAGTTAGCACAGATACGCAGTATTTT. Protein: CASSLAGVSTDTQYF.

In its sample, this clonotype was seen a few times. V and J are TRBV29-1 and TRBJ1-2; 9 positions agree with TRBD1. Losses at the gene ends were 4 bases for V and 2 bases for J; bases not matched to a gene: 11. The CDR3 runs 16 residues. The V gene's germline CDR1 is SQVTM and CDR2 ANQGSEA. CDR3 in amino acids: CSVGVGTGTSNYGYTF. The CDR3 coding sequence is TGCAGCGTTGGGGTAGGGACAGGGACATCAAACTATGGCTACACCTTC.

This clonotype turned up a few times. This chain uses TRBV29-1 with TRBJ2-5; D is unresolved. The CDR3 sequence is 13 residues long. Trimming took 6 bases from V and 1 from J, leaving 12 bases between them. Germline V gene lookup returns CDR1 SQVTM and CDR2 ANQGSEA. The CDR3 bases are TGCAGCGTGGAAAAGGGTCCCCAAGAGACCCAGTACTTC. This gives the protein CSVEKGPQETQYF. The whole variable domain, filled in from reference TRBV29-1 and TRBJ2-5, reads SAVISQKPSRDICQRGTSLTIQCQVDSQVTMMFWYRQQPGQSLTLIATANQGSEATYESGFVIDKFPISRPNLTFSTLTVSNMSPEDSSIYLCSVEKGPQETQYFGPGTRLLVL.

Many counts were recorded for this clonotype. The V call is TRBV20-1, the J call TRBJ2-1; TRBD2 might be the D (6 bases). This CDR3 is built from 16 residues. Trimming stripped 0 bases from V and 1 base from J, with 13 bases between. CDR1 DFQATT and CDR2 SNEGSKA come from the germline V gene (reference sequence). The CDR3 here is CSARDPGRVSYNEQFF. For the CDR3, the DNA is TGCAGTGCTAGAGATCCCGGGAGAGTATCCTACAATGAGCAGTTCTTC.

The chain is built from TRBV7-2 and TRBJ2-7; D not certain. Between the trimmed V and J ends, which lost 5 bases and 3 bases, there was a span of 11 bases. Looked up from germline, CDR1 is SGHTA and CDR2 is FQGNSA. CDR3 length: 13 residues. The CDR3 here is CASSLRFNYEQYF. CDR3 sequence (DNA): TGTGCCAGCAGCCTCAGGTTCAACTACGAGCAGTACTTC.

Ten or more counts support this clonotype. This chain connects TRBV6-1 to TRBJ2-7, with 9 bases fitting TRBD1. The germline V gene encodes CDR1 MNHNS and CDR2 SASEGT. J was trimmed by 2 bases and V by 2 bases; bases with no gene match: 4. The CDR3 has 15 amino acids. Here the CDR3 DNA reads TGTGCCAGCAGTGAACTGGGGACAGGGCCCTACGAGCAGTACTTC. This encodes CASSELGTGPYEQYF.

This clonotype was counted only a few times. The V and J genes are TRBV6-5 and TRBJ2-2; TRBD1 matches 8 bases. CDR3 length: 16 residues. The V gene end was trimmed by 0 bases and the J gene end by 5 bases; junction bases not matched to a gene: 5. Germline V gene data show CDR1 as MNHEY and CDR2 as SVGAGI. The CDR3 region is CASSYSTGGHTGELFF. CDR3 coding DNA: TGTGCCAGCAGTTACTCTACAGGGGGTCATACCGGGGAGCTGTTTTTT.

This clonotype was counted at least ten times. CDR3 sequence: CASSQAKDRGHPYEQYF. DNA of the CDR3: TGCGCCAGCAGCCAAGCAAAGGACAGGGGGCACCCCTACGAGCAGTACTTC. The J gene is TRBJ2-7, the V gene TRBV4-1, with 11 bases lining up with TRBD1. Trimming removed 1 base from V and 2 bases from J; junction bases left unmatched: 7. Germline V CDR1 and CDR2: MGHRA, YSYEKL. The CDR3 length is 17 residues.